This is a list of T cell receptor beta chains from one sample in a study of T cells in Graves' hyperthyroidism and ophthalmopathy. Each CDR3 protein is one row after TCRdb ran MiXCR on the multiplex PCR reads. Of approximately 610,000 distinct CDR3 sequences listed, roughly 14% were seen once; the top ten hold roughly 4.3%. The sequenced sample was blood. All receptors come from a woman in her thirties or forties with Graves' ophthalmopathy. CDR3s include the opening cysteine and the closing phenylalanine or tryptophan. The D gene is left open where the match is weak. Rows may omit the clone size; those that give it use once, few, many or a size class.

CASSYSPGGDSPLHF	TGTGCCAGCAGTTACTCGCCAGGGGGAGACTCACCCCTCCACTTT	TRBV6-5	TRBJ1-6	15	TRBD1	-
CSATHDSNQPQHF	TGCAGTGCAACGCATGACAGTAATCAGCCCCAGCATTTT	TRBV20-1	TRBJ1-5	13	-	many
CASASNPRQPQHF	TGTGCTAGTGCCTCAAATCCCCGTCAGCCCCAGCATTTT	TRBV12-5	TRBJ1-5	13	-	many
CASSVGPKGAHSRETQYF	TGTGCCAGCAGCGTAGGACCAAAGGGGGCGCATAGCAGAGAGACCCAGTACTTC	TRBV9	TRBJ2-5	18	TRBD1	-
CASSLPALYEQYF	TGTGCCAGCAGTTTACCCGCCCTTTACGAGCAGTACTTC	TRBV28	TRBJ2-7	13	-	-
CASRSTSYEQYF	TGTGCCAGCAGGTCTACTAGCTACGAGCAGTACTTC	TRBV6-5	TRBJ2-7	12	-	many
CATSPVGSSYEQYF	TGTGCCACCTCGCCGGTCGGCTCCTCCTACGAGCAGTACTTC	TRBV6-2/TRBV6-3	TRBJ2-7	14	-	many
CASGQGWTDTGELFF	TGTGCTAGTGGTCAGGGTTGGACGGACACCGGGGAGCTGTTTTTT	TRBV12-5	TRBJ2-2	15	-	many
CASSQVGGRINEQYF	TGCGCCAGCAGCCAAGTCGGCGGGAGGATCAACGAGCAGTACTTC	TRBV4-1	TRBJ2-7	15	TRBD2	few
CASSVERSYEQYF	TGTGCCAGCAGTGTTGAGCGGTCCTACGAGCAGTACTTC	TRBV6-1	TRBJ2-7	13	-	many
CASSQETGTIQPQHF	TGCGCCAGCAGCCAAGAAACAGGTACTATTCAGCCCCAGCATTTT	TRBV4-1	TRBJ1-5	15	-	many
CASSQEASAGYGYTF	TGCGCCAGCAGCCAAGAGGCCTCGGCGGGCTATGGCTACACCTTC	TRBV4-1	TRBJ1-2	15	-	-
CASSQVGLETQYF	TGCGCCAGCAGCCAAGTGGGCTTGGAGACCCAGTACTTC	TRBV4-3	TRBJ2-5	13	-	-
CASSTFDRGGEQYF	TGTGCCAGTAGTACCTTCGACAGGGGAGGCGAGCAGTACTTC	TRBV19	TRBJ2-7	14	TRBD1	many
CSVEARAPYEQYF	TGCAGCGTTGAAGCGCGCGCCCCCTACGAGCAGTACTTC	TRBV29-1	TRBJ2-7	13	-	many
CASSLASQAYEQYF	TGTGCCAGCAGCTTGGCCTCACAGGCGTACGAGCAGTACTTC	TRBV5-6	TRBJ2-7	14	-	-
CASSPFTGKNTEAFF	TGTGCCAGCTCACCATTCACCGGGAAGAACACTGAAGCTTTCTTT	TRBV18	TRBJ1-1	15	-	many
CASSSVDEGELFF	TGTGCCAGCAGCTCCGTTGACGAGGGGGAGCTGTTTTTT	TRBV7-6	TRBJ2-2	13	-	few
CASSEALEGHEQYF	TGTGCCAGCAGCGAGGCGCTAGAGGGTCACGAGCAGTACTTC	TRBV2	TRBJ2-7	14	-	many
CSASGLSTGTGELFF	TGCAGTGCTAGCGGCCTCTCGACGGGGACCGGGGAGCTGTTTTTT	TRBV20-1	TRBJ2-2	15	-	many
CASSYWLAGDGQYF	TGTGCCAGCAGTTATTGGCTAGCGGGAGACGGGCAGTACTTC	TRBV6-2/TRBV6-3	TRBJ2-7	14	TRBD2	-
CSAPKTHREETQYF	TGCAGTGCCCCGAAAACGCACAGGGAAGAGACCCAGTACTTC	TRBV20-1	TRBJ2-5	14	-	-
CSVEEGQGVGGYGYTF	TGCAGCGTTGAAGAGGGACAGGGGGTTGGTGGCTATGGCTACACCTTC	TRBV29-1	TRBJ1-2	16	TRBD1	many
CASSLFGGAANAGELFF	TGTGCCAGCAGCCTTTTCGGCGGAGCCGCGAACGCCGGGGAGCTGTTTTTT	TRBV6-1	TRBJ2-2	17	-	-
CSAPDPNTGELFF	TGCAGTGCTCCGGACCCGAACACCGGGGAGCTGTTTTTT	TRBV20-1	TRBJ2-2	13	-	few
CASSEYRGGPETQYF	TGTGCCAGCAGTGAATACCGCGGGGGGCCGGAGACCCAGTACTTC	TRBV25-1	TRBJ2-5	15	TRBD2	many
CASSWDSNTGETQYF	TGTGCCAGCAGCTGGGACTCTAACACCGGGGAGACCCAGTACTTC	TRBV6-1	TRBJ2-5	15	-	-
CASKGAVLRDGYTF	TGTGCCAGCAAGGGAGCTGTTCTCCGGGATGGCTACACCTTC	TRBV28	TRBJ1-2	14	-	-
CAISAGLAGDSYEQYF	TGTGCCATCAGTGCCGGACTAGCGGGAGACTCCTACGAGCAGTACTTC	TRBV10-3	TRBJ2-7	16	TRBD2	many
CATSVGGTSYEQYF	TGTGCCACCAGTGTGGGGGGAACCTCCTACGAGCAGTACTTC	TRBV24-1	TRBJ2-7	14	-	-
CSMGLARSGELFF	TGCAGTATGGGACTAGCGAGGTCCGGGGAGCTGTTTTTT	TRBV20-1	TRBJ2-2	13	TRBD2	-
CASSPLMVSSYEQYF	TGTGCCAGCAGCCCCCTCATGGTCTCCTCCTACGAGCAGTACTTC	TRBV4-2	TRBJ2-7	15	-	many
CASRSQEKYEQYF	TGTGCCAGCAGATCTCAGGAAAAGTACGAGCAGTACTTC	TRBV6-1	TRBJ2-7	13	-	many
CASSQDRTSEYNEQFF	TGCGCCAGCAGCCAAGATAGGACTAGCGAGTACAATGAGCAGTTCTTC	TRBV4-1	TRBJ2-1	16	TRBD2	-
CSASEGPSNQPQHF	TGCAGTGCTAGTGAGGGACCGAGCAATCAGCCCCAGCATTTT	TRBV20-1	TRBJ1-5	14	-	many
CASSQDGNTIYF	TGTGCCAGCAGCCAAGATGGGAACACCATATATTTT	TRBV14	TRBJ1-3	12	-	-
CASSSDFLGLARPWVF	TGTGCCAGCAGTTCAGATTTTTTAGGACTAGCGAGGCCCTGGGTCTTC	TRBV28	TRBJ2-1	16	TRBD2	many
CASSLRAGSGQPQHF	TGTGCCAGCAGTTTAAGGGCGGGGAGCGGTCAGCCCCAGCATTTT	TRBV28	TRBJ1-5	15	-	many
CASSLLAGVSEQYF	TGTGCCAGCAGCTTACTAGCGGGAGTCTCCGAGCAGTACTTC	TRBV7-9	TRBJ2-7	14	TRBD2	many
CAIQGSNYGYTF	TGTGCGATCCAGGGATCTAACTATGGCTACACCTTC	TRBV7-6	TRBJ1-2	12	-	many
CASSLTAMNTGELFF	TGCGCCAGCAGCCTGACAGCCATGAACACCGGGGAGCTGTTTTTT	TRBV4-1	TRBJ2-2	15	-	few
CASSPEGNSGYTF	TGTGCCAGCAGCCCCGAAGGCAACTCTGGCTACACCTTC	TRBV7-2	TRBJ1-2	13	-	few